The table lists the clone carrying this T cell receptor (beta chain) with a count of one. No antigen is known for it. The repertoire was sequenced with immunoSEQ multiplex PCR; TCRdb's copy has only in-frame clones and lacks some. The sample carries fewer than 500,000 clones, 75% to 95% recorded once. Treatment meaning: 19 received Ad26.COV2.S at low or high dose, single or two shots; roughly five received placebo; per-sample allocation not given. After the first vaccine or placebo injection, samples were drawn on day 63. In Boston, the donor was an adult between 18-55 years of age. The source of the sample is a study of Ad26.COV2.S vaccination and SARS-CoV-2 variants. General study results and limits: The authors reported substantial breadth in spike-specific CD8+ and CD4+ T cell responses after vaccination. Measures of TCR breadth and depth may have fallen short of total T cell responses.

This CDR3 comprises 17 residues. The V gene lost 0 bases and the J gene lost 3 bases, with 18 bases spanning the gap. Germline loops: CDR1 LGHDT, CDR2 YNNKEL (reference sequence). Sequences were derived from peripheral blood, sampled in a trial of Ad26.COV2.S vaccine versus placebo. The receptor was derived from a person between 18 and 65 years old who received the Ad26.COV2.S COVID-19 vaccine or a placebo. V gene TRBV3-1 (or the pseudogene TRBV3-2) combines with J gene TRBJ2-7; perhaps D is TRBD1 or TRBD2 (5 bases each). The CDR3 loop reads CASSQDSKGWGNYEQYF. CDR3 coding DNA: TGTGCCAGCAGCCAAGATAGTAAGGGGTGGGGGAACTACGAGCAGTACTTC.